These 7 T cell receptor beta chains were all obtained from the same sample, sequenced in a study of T cells in women clearing cervical HPV infection. Data came from immunoSEQ multiplex PCR; TCRdb stores just in-frame clones and leaves some out. This sample's table has roughly 38,000 clones. Sequencing was performed on blood buffy coat. The receptors originated from a woman aged 18 to 75 with a cervical HPV16 infection that either progressed to CIN3+ or cleared (not recorded which).

Of note for this clone: The read is 3 residues too short to cover the CDR3 end, so that end is filled in from the germline J gene. The rearrangement joins TRBV10-1 to TRBJ2-7, with D tentatively TRBD1 (5 bases). Germline values: CDR1 WNHNN, CDR2 SYGVQD (reference sequence). V was clipped by 4 bases and J by 3 bases, with 10 bases between them. The CDR3 covers 13 residues. CDR3 residues: CASSAQGNYEQYF. Partial CDR3 DNA: TGCGCCAGCAGTGCTCAGGGTAACTACGAG.

Comment on this clone: The observed sequence ends 3 residues before the CDR3 terminus, with the missing tail filled in from the germline J gene. This chain uses TRBV18 with TRBJ2-1; 12 bases map to TRBD2. V dropped 5 bases and J dropped 9; count of bases not matched to a gene: 11. This CDR3 region has 16 residues. Germline CDR1 and CDR2: KGHSH and LQKENI. This chain's CDR3 is CASSDGSGLAGREQFF. The CDR3 DNA, read in part, is TGTGCCAGCTCAGACGGCTCGGGACTAGCGGGTCGTGAG.

A note on this clone: The read gets to within 3 residues of the CDR3 end, and the germline J gene fills in the rest. The gene calls are TRBV19 and TRBJ2-3, with no clear D. The germline CDR1 and CDR2 sequences are LNHDA and SQIVND (reference sequence). Trimming took off 4 bases at V and 6 bases at J, with 11 bases between the two ends. This CDR3 is built from 13 residues. CDR3 sequence: CASSRDHRDTQYF. The CDR3 DNA, read in part, is TGTGCCAGTAGTAGAGATCATCGGGATACG.

In the case of this clone: The sequence runs out 3 residues before the end of the CDR3; the remainder is reconstructed from the germline J gene. The genes are TRBV5-6 and TRBJ2-3; D might be TRBD2 (6 bases). Trimming removed 4 bases at V and 6 bases at J, with 18 bases between. Germline V gene data show CDR1 as SGHDT and CDR2 as YYEEEE. The CDR3 has 15 amino acids. Here the CDR3 reads CASSPTGGRLDTQYF. Partial CDR3 DNA: TGTGCCAGCAGCCCCACCGGGGGAAGGTTGGATACG.

Note on this clone: The CDR3 end is not reached by the read, which stops 3 residues before it; the germline J gene fills it in. The chain employs TRBV2 and TRBJ1-1; the D gene is possibly TRBD1 (5 bases). CDR1 and CDR2 (germline): SNHLY, FYNNEI. Deletions cut 8 bases from V and 0 bases from J, with 13 bases between. The CDR3 runs 14 residues. CDR3 residues: CASGDRLMNTEAFF. CDR3 DNA, as far as it was read: TGTGCCAGCGGAGACAGACTTATGAACACTGAA.

Comment on this clone: The DNA ends 3 residues before the CDR3 does, and the rest of the CDR3 is filled in from the germline J gene. V gene TRBV4-2 combines with J gene TRBJ2-7; TRBD2 might be the D (5 bases). Germline lookup yields CDR1 LGHNA and CDR2 YNFKEQ. The CDR3 contains 14 residues. V lost 1 base and J lost 1, with 8 bases in between. The CDR3 sequence: CASSQASSSYEQYF. The sequenced CDR3 bases are TGTGCCAGCAGCCAAGCTAGCTCTTCCTACGAG.

Regarding this clone: Read sequence stops 3 residues before the CDR3 end, and the germline J gene provides the missing end. V gene TRBV7-8 combines with J gene TRBJ1-4; TRBD1 aligns across 10 bases. The germline CDR1 and CDR2 sequences are SGHVS and FQNEAQ. There are 16 residues in the CDR3. The trim removed 5 bases at V and 8 bases at J, leaving 11 bases unmatched. The CDR3 region is CASSPHRGQGYEKLFF. CDR3 bases read: TGTGCCAGCAGCCCCCACCGGGGACAGGGGTACGAAAAA.